This TCR beta chain was sequenced during a study of blood T cell repertoires in COVID-19. In the study overall: From the United States, Italy and Spain came samples of acute and convalescent COVID-19. Sources were T cells, B-cell-depleted T cells, or PBMCs; the material itself was cDNA or gDNA.

CDR3 length: 11 residues. The ends were cut back, 11 bases at V and 3 bases at J, with 11 bases in the middle. Germline V gene sequence: CDR1 MNHEY, CDR2 SVGAGI. Original data processing: Amplified reference gene primers provided the basis for estimating nucleated cell counts. Assay used: immunoSEQ multiplex PCR; TCRdb lists only in-frame clones, some missing. V, J and clone size are taken as reported in that table, and D and trimming were inferred from the DNA itself. Of over 250,000 clones detected, approximately 83% appear once; the ten largest clones hold roughly 11%. What was sequenced was peripheral blood. The chain has TRBV6-5 and TRBJ2-7, with no clear D. The receptor comes from a woman in her seventies with acute or convalescent COVID-19. CDR3 nucleotide sequence: TGTGCCTGCGGAAGGAACTACGAGCAGTACTTC. Its protein is CACGRNYEQYF.